A selection of T cell receptor beta chains follows, all from one sample in a study of cytomegalovirus exposure and HLA in healthy donors. Only in-frame clones appear in the TCRdb table, and some are missing; sequencing was by immunoSEQ multiplex PCR. The profile shows under 110,000 clones, roughly 80% of them singletons. The source material was PBMCs. All receptors come from a middle-aged man in good health and CMV-seronegative. CDR3s include the opening cysteine and the closing phenylalanine or tryptophan. The order of the fields is clone size, J gene, D gene, V gene, CDR3 protein, CDR3 DNA. D genes are given only for firm matches. Size tells how often a clone was seen (once, few, many) or the class of an expanded clone, and some rows leave it out.

. TRBJ1-4 TRBD1 TRBV5-1 CASSLLGTGIEKLFF TGCGCCAGCAGCTTACTCGGGACAGGGATCGAAAAACTGTTTTTT
. TRBJ1-4 . TRBV6-1 CASSGFSGKNEKLFF TGTGCCAGCAGTGGGTTCTCGGGAAAAAATGAAAAACTGTTTTTT
. TRBJ2-4 TRBD1 TRBV9 CASSVGDRERNIQYF TGTGCCAGCAGCGTAGGGGACAGGGAAAGAAACATTCAGTACTTC
. TRBJ1-2 . TRBV7-2 CASSLDSTYGYTF TGTGCCAGCAGCTTAGACAGCACTTATGGCTACACCTTC
. TRBJ1-3 TRBD1 TRBV7-9 CATGEGQGTISGNTIYF TGTGCGACAGGGGAGGGACAGGGGACCATCTCTGGAAACACCATATATTTT
once TRBJ2-1 TRBD2 TRBV5-1 CASSLGGGGADEQFF TGCGCCAGCAGCTTGGGGGGCGGGGGGGCGGATGAGCAGTTCTTC
few TRBJ2-1 . TRBV2 CASSYYDEQFF TGTGCCAGCAGTTACTACGATGAGCAGTTCTTC
. TRBJ2-3 TRBD1 TRBV10-3 CAIRAQGYTDTQYF TGTGCCATCAGAGCACAGGGGTACACAGATACGCAGTATTTT
. TRBJ2-7 TRBD1 TRBV6-1 CASSGRDSSYEQYF TGTGCCAGCAGTGGCCGGGACAGTTCCTACGAGCAGTACTTC
. TRBJ1-2 . TRBV5-1 CASSLEGALYGYTF TGCGCCAGCAGCTTAGAAGGGGCCCTCTATGGCTACACCTTC
. TRBJ1-2 . TRBV19 CASSIQDSEYYGYTF TGTGCCAGTAGTATCCAGGACAGCGAGTACTATGGCTACACCTTC
. TRBJ2-5 . TRBV6-1 CASSESRGTQETQYF TGTGCCAGCAGTGAATCGCGCGGGACCCAAGAGACCCAGTACTTC
. TRBJ2-7 . TRBV4-2 CASSQDPRGESEQYF TGTGCCAGCAGCCAAGACCCCCGCGGGGAGAGCGAGCAGTACTTC
. TRBJ1-1 . TRBV11-2 CASSLGASLNTEAFF TGTGCCAGCAGCTTAGGGGCCAGCTTGAACACTGAAGCTTTCTTT
. TRBJ2-3 TRBD2 TRBV6-1 CASSGGTRAVTDTQYF TGTGCCAGCAGTGGGGGGACTAGGGCAGTGACAGATACGCAGTATTTT
. TRBJ2-1 TRBD2 TRBV4-2 CASSLTSGGALREQFF TGTGCCAGCAGTCTGACTAGCGGGGGGGCACTAAGGGAGCAGTTCTTC
. TRBJ2-7 TRBD2 TRBV14 CASALHGGSSYEQYF TGTGCCAGCGCACTTCACGGGGGGAGCTCCTACGAGCAGTACTTC
. TRBJ1-5 . TRBV7-8 CASSPAGVRRQPQHF TGTGCCAGCAGCCCCGCAGGGGTGAGGCGCCAGCCCCAGCATTTT
. TRBJ2-7 . TRBV25-1 CASSDGAGRGLSYEQYF TGTGCCAGCAGTGATGGGGCTGGGCGGGGTCTCTCCTACGAGCAGTACTTC
. TRBJ2-3 TRBD2 TRBV4-1 CASSYKISASGGVTDTQYF TGCGCCAGCAGCTATAAGATCTCGGCTAGCGGGGGAGTCACAGATACGCAGTATTTT
. TRBJ2-5 . TRBV5-1 CASSLGSGETQYF TGCGCCAGCAGCTTGGGTAGCGGAGAGACCCAGTACTTC
once TRBJ2-7 . TRBV9 CASSPRPGVRVYEQYF TGTGCCAGCAGCCCTAGGCCGGGGGTAAGAGTCTACGAGCAGTACTTC
. TRBJ2-2 TRBD2 TRBV9 CASSSRGGGGAPGELFF TGTGCCAGCAGCTCCCGTGGGGGCGGGGGGGCCCCCGGGGAGCTGTTTTTT
. TRBJ1-2 . TRBV5-4 CASSLGQSYTF TGTGCCAGCAGCTTGGGGCAGAGCTACACCTTC
few TRBJ2-7 . TRBV5-6 CASSSPRRGSYEQYF TGTGCCAGCAGCTCACCCCGGCGAGGCTCCTACGAGCAGTACTTC
. TRBJ1-2 . TRBV18 CASSPGAGGVMGRHGYTF TGTGCCAGCTCACCTGGAGCCGGTGGGGTAATGGGGCGTCATGGCTACACCTTC
. TRBJ2-7 TRBD1 TRBV4-1 CASSQDGQASYEQYF TGCGCCAGCAGCCAAGACGGACAGGCTTCCTACGAGCAGTACTTC
. TRBJ1-2 TRBD1 TRBV7-9 CSSSFAQGAGGGYTF TGTTCCAGCAGCTTCGCTCAGGGGGCCGGCGGTGGCTACACCTTC
. TRBJ1-2 TRBD1 TRBV5-1 CASSDEGGANYGYTF TGCGCCAGCAGCGACGAAGGGGGCGCAAACTATGGCTACACCTTC
few TRBJ1-2 . TRBV6-5 CASSSRQELNYGYTF TGTGCCAGCAGTTCGCGACAGGAGCTTAACTATGGCTACACCTTC
. TRBJ2-1 TRBD2 TRBV4-1 CASSQGTRATEEQFF TGCGCCAGCAGCCAGGGGACTAGGGCCACCGAGGAGCAGTTCTTC
. TRBJ2-3 . TRBV7-2 CASSPGWLSTDTQYF TGTGCCAGCAGCCCAGGGTGGCTTAGCACAGATACGCAGTATTTT
. TRBJ2-1 TRBD2 TRBV7-6 CASSALSGASYNEQFF TGTGCCAGCAGCGCCTTGAGCGGGGCATCCTACAATGAGCAGTTCTTC
once TRBJ2-3 . TRBV29-1 CSVGIGDTQYF TGCAGCGTTGGTATCGGTGATACGCAGTATTTT
. TRBJ2-7 TRBD1 TRBV9 CASSYRDRGYEQYF TGTGCCAGCAGCTACCGGGACAGGGGCTACGAGCAGTACTTC
. TRBJ2-3 TRBD2 TRBV11-3 CASSLDRGGGGTDTQYF TGTGCCAGCAGCTTAGATCGGGGCGGGGGGGGCACAGATACGCAGTATTTT
once TRBJ2-3 . TRBV4-2 CASSPHLATDTQYF TGTGCCAGCAGCCCACATCTAGCCACAGATACGCAGTATTTT
. TRBJ2-7 TRBD1 TRBV19 CASSTPGGEQYF TGTGCCAGTAGTACTCCAGGGGGCGAGCAGTACTTC
few TRBJ2-3 . TRBV5-1 CASSPPRGRGEDTQYF TGCGCCAGCAGCCCCCCCCGGGGCAGGGGTGAAGATACGCAGTATTTT
. TRBJ2-1 . TRBV5-1 CASSLRGAISALRHNEQFF TGCGCCAGCAGCTTACGGGGGGCAATTTCCGCACTACGACACAATGAGCAGTTCTTC
. TRBJ2-3 . TRBV5-4 CASSPGGSTDTQYF TGTGCCAGCAGCCCGGGTGGCAGCACAGATACGCAGTATTTT
. TRBJ2-1 TRBD2 TRBV28 CASQRGPYNEQFF TGTGCCAGTCAGCGGGGCCCTTACAATGAGCAGTTCTTC
. TRBJ2-1 . TRBV21-1 CASSLDSRNEQFF TGTGCCAGCAGCTTGGACAGTCGTAATGAGCAGTTCTTC
few TRBJ1-6 . TRBV6-5 CASSYDSKGSPLHF TGTGCCAGCAGTTACGACAGTAAGGGATCACCCCTCCACTTT
. TRBJ1-4 TRBD1 TRBV29-1 CSVRRTGGDEKLFF TGCAGCGTTCGGCGGACAGGGGGGGATGAAAAACTGTTTTTT
. TRBJ2-1 TRBD2 TRBV5-1 CASSLTSGGAPGYEQFF TGCGCCAGCAGCCTTACTAGCGGGGGAGCTCCGGGGTATGAGCAGTTCTTC
. TRBJ1-6 . TRBV7-2 CASSLVPQGLVSPLHF TGTGCCAGCAGCTTGGTCCCCCAGGGGTTAGTTTCACCCCTCCACTTT
. TRBJ2-1 TRBD1 TRBV6-5 CASSRRQGVYNEQFF TGTGCCAGCAGTCGAAGACAGGGGGTTTACAATGAGCAGTTCTTC
. TRBJ1-1 TRBD1 TRBV11-1 CASTPGQVMNTEAFF TGTGCCAGCACCCCGGGACAGGTTATGAACACTGAAGCTTTCTTT
. TRBJ1-1 . TRBV2 CASSEQGRHTEAFF TGTGCCAGCAGTGAACAGGGGCGTCACACTGAAGCTTTCTTT
. TRBJ2-3 TRBD2 TRBV5-1 CASSVAGGSDTQYF TGCGCCAGCAGTGTTGCGGGGGGATCCGATACGCAGTATTTT
. TRBJ2-5 TRBD2 TRBV5-1 CASTKTSGFQETQYF TGCGCCAGCACAAAGACTAGCGGGTTCCAAGAGACCCAGTACTTC